These 2 T cell receptor beta chains came from one sample sequenced in a study of blood T cell repertoires in COVID-19. Here immunoSEQ multiplex PCR was the method, and the copy in TCRdb shows in-frame clones only, minus some. Of about 300,000 clones in the sample, 65% to 85% were seen once. Sequenced material: peripheral blood. The receptors originated from a woman between 50 and 59 years old with acute or convalescent COVID-19.

This rearrangement joins TRBV5-4 to TRBJ2-1; D call uncertain. The CDR3 has 15 residues. V was pared by 5 bases and J by 2 bases, with 14 bases between. In germline, CDR1 is SGHNT, CDR2 YYREEE (reference sequence). CDR3 protein: CASRATDRTYNEQFF. CDR3 bases: TGTGCCAGCAGAGCGACGGATCGAACCTACAATGAGCAGTTCTTC.

The V call is TRBV19, the J call TRBJ1-1; a possible D gene is TRBD1 (6 bases). The CDR3 runs to 14 residues. Trimming took 10 bases from V and 0 from J, leaving 15 bases between them. CDR1 LNHDA and CDR2 SQIVND come from the germline V gene (reference sequence). The CDR3 reads CATVGGAMNTEAFF. CDR3 in DNA: TGTGCCACCGTAGGGGGGGCCATGAACACTGAAGCTTTCTTT.